One T cell receptor beta chain is described in this entry. The antigen is undetermined. Preparing the TCRbeta library involved the use of unique molecular identifiers. TCRdb fed the PCR reads into MiXCR, producing one record per CDR3 protein. The sample lists 600,000 to 800,000 distinct CDR3 sequences; around 12% were seen once. These data are taken from a study of T-cell reconstitution after alpha-beta-depleted transplantation in children. Overall study results and limits: The study traced high day-60 TCRbeta diversity in some patients to surviving recipient T cells and thymic progenitors. When one year had passed after transplant, most T-cell counts and diversity came from newly produced T cells. Expanded graft clones, several hundred of them, were reportedly the source of alpha-beta T cells about two months after transplant.

The ends lost 5 bases at V and 4 bases at J; junction bases unmatched: 10. In germline, CDR1 is DFQATT, CDR2 SNEGSKA (reference sequence). The CDR3 is 15 amino acids. The genes are TRBV20-1 and TRBJ2-1, with 8 bases matching TRBD2. The TCR comes from a girl aged 2 to 10 with congenital amegakaryocytic thrombocytopenia, due to receive a stem cell transplant. Here the sequenced sample was PBMCs, taken before TCRalphabeta/CD19-depleted stem cell transplant. Here the CDR3 reads CSAPKAGEVYNEQFF. The DNA of the CDR3 is TGCAGTGCTCCGAAAGCGGGAGAAGTATACAATGAGCAGTTCTTC.